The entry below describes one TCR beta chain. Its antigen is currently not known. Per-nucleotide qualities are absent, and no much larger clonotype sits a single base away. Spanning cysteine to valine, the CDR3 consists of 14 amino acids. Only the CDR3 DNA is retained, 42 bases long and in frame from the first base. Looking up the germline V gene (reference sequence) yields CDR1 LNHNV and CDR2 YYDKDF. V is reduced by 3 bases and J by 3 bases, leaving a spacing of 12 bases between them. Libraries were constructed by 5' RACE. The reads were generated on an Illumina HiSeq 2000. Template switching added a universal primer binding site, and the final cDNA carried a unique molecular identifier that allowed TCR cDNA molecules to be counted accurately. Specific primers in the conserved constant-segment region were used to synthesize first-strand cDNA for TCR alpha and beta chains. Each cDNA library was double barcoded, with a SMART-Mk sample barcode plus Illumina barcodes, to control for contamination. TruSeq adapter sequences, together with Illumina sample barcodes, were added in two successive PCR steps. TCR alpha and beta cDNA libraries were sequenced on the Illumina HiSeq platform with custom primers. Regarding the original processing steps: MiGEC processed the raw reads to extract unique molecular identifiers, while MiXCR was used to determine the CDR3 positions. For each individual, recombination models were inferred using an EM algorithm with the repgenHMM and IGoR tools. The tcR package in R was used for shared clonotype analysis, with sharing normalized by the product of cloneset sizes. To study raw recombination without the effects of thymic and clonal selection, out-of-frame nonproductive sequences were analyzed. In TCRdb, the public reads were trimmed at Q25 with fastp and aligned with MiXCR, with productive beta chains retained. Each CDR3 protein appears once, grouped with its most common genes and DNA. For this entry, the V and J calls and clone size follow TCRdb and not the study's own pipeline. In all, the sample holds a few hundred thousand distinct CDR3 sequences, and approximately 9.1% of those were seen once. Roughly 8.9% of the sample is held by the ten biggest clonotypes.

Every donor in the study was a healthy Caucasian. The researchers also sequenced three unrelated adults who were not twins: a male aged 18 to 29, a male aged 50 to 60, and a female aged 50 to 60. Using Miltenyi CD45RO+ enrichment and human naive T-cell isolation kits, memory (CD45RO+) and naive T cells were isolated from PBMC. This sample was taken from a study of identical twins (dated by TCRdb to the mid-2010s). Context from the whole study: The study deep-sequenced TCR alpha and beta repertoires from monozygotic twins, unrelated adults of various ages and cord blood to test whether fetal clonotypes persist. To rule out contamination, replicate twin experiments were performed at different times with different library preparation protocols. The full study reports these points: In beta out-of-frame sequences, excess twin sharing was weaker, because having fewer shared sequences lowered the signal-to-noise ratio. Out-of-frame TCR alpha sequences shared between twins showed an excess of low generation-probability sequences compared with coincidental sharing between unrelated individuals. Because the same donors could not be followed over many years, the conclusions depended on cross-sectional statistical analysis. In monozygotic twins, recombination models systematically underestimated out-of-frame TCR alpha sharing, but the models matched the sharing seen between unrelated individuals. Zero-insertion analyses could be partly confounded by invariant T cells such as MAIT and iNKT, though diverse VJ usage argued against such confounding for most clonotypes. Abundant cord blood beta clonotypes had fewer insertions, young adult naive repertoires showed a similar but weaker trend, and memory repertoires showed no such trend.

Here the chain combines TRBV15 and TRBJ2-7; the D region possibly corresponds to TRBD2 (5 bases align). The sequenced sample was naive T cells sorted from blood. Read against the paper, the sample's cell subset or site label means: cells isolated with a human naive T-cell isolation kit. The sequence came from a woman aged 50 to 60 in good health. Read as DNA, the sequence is TGTGCCACCAGCAGCGGACTGAATAACTACGAGCAGTACGTC. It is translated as CATSSGLNNYEQYV.